This T cell receptor (beta chain) is drawn from a study of cytomegalovirus exposure and HLA in healthy donors. Study results and limitations: Researchers had no immune exposure information except CMV serostatus available. Later analysis indicated greater clonal expansion among HLA-associated TCR beta chains than among equally common other chains. Highly shared variants forming one cluster were likely a sequencing artifact.

Germline trimming cut 3 bases from V and 4 bases from J; bases unmatched to any gene: 10. CDR1 is LNHNV and CDR2 is YYDKDF in the germline V gene (reference sequence). This CDR3 has 16 amino acids. With 60 Vbeta and 13 Jbeta primers, the PCR was carried out. The protocol was immunoSEQ multiplex PCR, while the TCRdb copy is restricted to in-frame clones and leaves out a portion. The sample includes 150,000 or so clones, 68% of them seen just once. On this clone: What it recognizes is unknown.

The chain recombines TRBV15 with TRBJ1-2; 8 bases map to TRBD1. This receptor was obtained from a man between 25 and 39 years old in good health and CMV-seropositive. Sample: PBMCs. The CDR3 DNA sequence: TGTGCCACCAGCAGCCAGACAGGGGCAGGGTTCTATGGCTACACCTTC. It specifies CATSSQTGAGFYGYTF.